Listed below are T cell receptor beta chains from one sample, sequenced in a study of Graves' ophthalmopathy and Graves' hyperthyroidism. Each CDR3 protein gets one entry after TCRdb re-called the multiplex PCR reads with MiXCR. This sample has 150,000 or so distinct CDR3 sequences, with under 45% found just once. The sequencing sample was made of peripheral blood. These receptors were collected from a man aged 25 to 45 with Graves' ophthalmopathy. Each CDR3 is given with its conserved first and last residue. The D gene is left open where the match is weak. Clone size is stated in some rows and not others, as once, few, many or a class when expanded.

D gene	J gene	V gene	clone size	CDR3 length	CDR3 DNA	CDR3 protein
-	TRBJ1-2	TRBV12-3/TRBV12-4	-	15	TGTGCCAGCAGTTTATCTGACAGCCAACTTTATGGCTACACCTTC	CASSLSDSQLYGYTF
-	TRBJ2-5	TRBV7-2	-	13	TGTGCCAGCAGCTTAGACAGGGCAGAGACCCAGTACTTC	CASSLDRAETQYF
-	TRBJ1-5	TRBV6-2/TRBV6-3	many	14	TGTGCCAGCAGTAACGACAGGCTACATGGCCCCCAGCATTTT	CASSNDRLHGPQHF
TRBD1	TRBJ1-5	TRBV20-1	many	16	TGCAGTGCTAGAGATCCTGGGAGGGGGCATGATCAGCCCCAGCATTTT	CSARDPGRGHDQPQHF
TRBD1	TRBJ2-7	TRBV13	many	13	TGTGCCAGCAGGCCGACAGGGTTTTACGAGCAGTACTTC	CASRPTGFYEQYF
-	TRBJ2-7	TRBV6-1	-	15	TGTGCCAGCAGGGATGGAGGCGGGTTCTCCTACGAGCAGTACTTC	CASRDGGGFSYEQYF
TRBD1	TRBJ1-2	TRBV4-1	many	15	TGCGCCAGCAGCCAAGGTCCCGGGACAGGGGTCGGCTACACCTTC	CASSQGPGTGVGYTF
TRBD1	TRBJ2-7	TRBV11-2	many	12	TGTGCCAGCAGCTTAGGGACAGGGGAGCAGTACTTC	CASSLGTGEQYF
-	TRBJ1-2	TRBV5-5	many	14	TGTGCCAGCAGCTTGGATATCGGGGGCGATGGCTACACCTTC	CASSLDIGGDGYTF
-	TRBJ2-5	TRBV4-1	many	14	TGCGCCAGCAGCCCAGAAACATTAAGAGAGGCCCAGTACTTC	CASSPETLREAQYF
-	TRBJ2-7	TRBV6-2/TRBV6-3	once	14	TGTGCCAGCAGTCCCTTGGTAGGGTCCTACGAGCAGTACTTC	CASSPLVGSYEQYF
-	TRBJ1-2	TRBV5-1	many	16	TGCGCCAGCAGCCCGGGGGGTGCAGGGGTAATCTATGGCTACACCTTC	CASSPGGAGVIYGYTF
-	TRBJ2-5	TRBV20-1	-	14	TGCAGTGCGGGCAGGGAGGTGGCCCAAGAGACCCAGTACTTC	CSAGREVAQETQYF
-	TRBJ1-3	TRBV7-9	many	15	TGTGCCAGCGCCGGCATACTCCCCTCTGGAAACACCATATATTTT	CASAGILPSGNTIYF
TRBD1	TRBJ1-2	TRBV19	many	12	TGTGCCAGCAGGGGGTCGGACTATGGCTACACCTTC	CASRGSDYGYTF
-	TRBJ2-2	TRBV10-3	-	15	TGTGCCACTTCCTCCGGGGGCAGTGACACCGGGGAGCTGTTTTTT	CATSSGGSDTGELFF
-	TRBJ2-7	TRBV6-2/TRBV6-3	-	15	TGTGCCAGCAGTTACTCGTCGAGGAGTCCGTCGCGGCAGTACTTC	CASSYSSRSPSRQYF
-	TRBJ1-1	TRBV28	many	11	TGTGCCAGCAGTTTAAATGCTGAAGCTTTCTTT	CASSLNAEAFF
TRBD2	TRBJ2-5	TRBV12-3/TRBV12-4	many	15	TGTGCCAGCAGAGAGGGACTAGCGGGAGAGGAGACCCAGTACTTC	CASREGLAGEETQYF
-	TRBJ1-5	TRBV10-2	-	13	TGCGCCACCCGATGGCAATCGGATCAGCCCCAGCATTTT	CATRWQSDQPQHF
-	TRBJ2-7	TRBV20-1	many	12	TGCAGTGCTAGGAAGGGACCCTACGAGCAGTACTTC	CSARKGPYEQYF
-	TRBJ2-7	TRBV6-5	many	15	TGTGCCAGCAGTTACTCGGGGGCTGGCTCCTACGAGCAGTACTTC	CASSYSGAGSYEQYF
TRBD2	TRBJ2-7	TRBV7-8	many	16	TGTGCCAGCAGCTTCCGGGGTGGACTAGCCCCCTACGAGCAGTACTTC	CASSFRGGLAPYEQYF
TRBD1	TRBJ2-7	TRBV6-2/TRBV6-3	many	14	TGTGCCAGCACCCGAGGGGGCGGTACCTACGAGCAGTACTTC	CASTRGGGTYEQYF